The source of this T cell receptor beta chain is a study of memory CD8 T cells in hepatitis C reinfection (dated by TCRdb to 2016 to 2017). Background for the entire study: Two consecutive HCV infections were spontaneously resolved by three donors, whereas a primary infection was cleared by two donors who then became chronically infected after reinfection. HCV reinfection was defined by a positive HCV RNA test following two negative tests taken at least 60 days apart. Pre-reinfection samples were obtained between 55 and 20 weeks before detection of reinfection. The TCR beta repertoire of virus-specific CD8 T cells was tracked longitudinally in 5 or 6 donors across an HCV reinfection episode. Between the late 2000s and the early 2010s, several reinfection cases with stored pre-reinfection samples were identified. In the reinfection study, participants who had resolved a prior HCV infection were followed every 3 months. The research as a whole found: Because the study included only a few donors, definitive conclusions about public clonotypes linked to secondary clearance could not be reached.

Library preparation employed the immunoSEQ multiplex PCR assay. Genomic DNA was extracted from the sorted cells, and Adaptive Biotechnologies' automated high-throughput method was used to sequence the TCR beta V, D and J regions. A two-step, bias-controlled multiplex PCR was used to amplify the CDR3 regions. An Illumina instrument was used to sequence the amplified TCR beta libraries. The published analysis was carried out like this. Demultiplexed reads were processed to reduce amplification and sequencing bias, and CDR3 sequences were assigned to gene families using the IMGT database. ImmunoSEQ software version 2.0 was used to analyze the repertoire data. Clonotype lists were filtered to remove out-of-frame sequences as well as sequences containing stop codons in the CDR3. Any clonotype with a frequency under 0.01% was left out, since that frequency corresponded to less than one cell. Richness was calculated by dividing observed richness by input cell number, and evenness was calculated by dividing Shannon entropy by log observed richness. Simpson diversity and Morisita-Horn overlap indices were used to quantify repertoire diversity and similarity between time points. Clonotypes were categorized as dominant (>1%), sub-dominant (0.5-0.99%), low abundance (0.1-0.49%) or lowest abundance (<0.1%). A germline index was derived by subtracting total nucleotide additions from total CDR3 length and dividing the result by total CDR3 length. TCRdb carries this immuneACCESS record with in-frame sequences only. Its versions omit some clonotypes, under half of them owing to an unresolved V gene in the studies checked, with the rest unexplained. The DNA was the basis for D and trimming; V, J and clone size are from that table. This sample is represented by 40,000 to 60,000 clones; roughly 86% of them were singletons. 0.95% to 1.1% of the sample lies in the top ten.

Trimmed from V: 6 bases; trimmed from J: 4 bases; junction bases lacking a gene match: 5. Measured from the cysteine to the phenylalanine, the CDR3 is 14 residues long. Left in the record is the CDR3 DNA by itself, 42 bases read in frame from the first base. According to the germline V gene, CDR1 reads MNHEY and CDR2 reads SVGAGI. The sample's time point label, in plain terms: pre-reinfection, 55 to 20 weeks before reinfection detection. Sorted cells were sequenced directly ex vivo, with no in vitro expansion before TCR sequencing. The donors were people who inject drugs and were enrolled in Canada's Montreal Acute Hepatitis C Cohort Study (HEPCO). As controls, total naive CD8 T cells, sorted as viable CD3+ CD8+ CD45RO-, were obtained from a couple of donors at each of the three reinfection time points. Before sorting, cryopreserved peripheral blood mononuclear cells were thawed, and CD8 T cells were purified from the thawed cells. CD8 T cells were enriched by negative selection with the MACS CD8+ T cell Isolation Kit. A BD FACSAria II sorter with FACSDiva software was used for cell sorting, and FlowJo was used for data analysis.

About this clone: The antigen this receptor binds is unknown. Base qualities are not provided; no much larger clone lies one nucleotide away.

The receptor chain draws on TRBV6-5 and TRBJ1-3, with 8 central nucleotides matching TRBD1. Sequenced material: naive CD8+ T cells sorted from blood. In the paper's terms, the cell subset or site label means: total naive CD8+CD45RO- T cells. The clonotype was recovered from a young man with hepatitis C virus infection. CDR3 protein: CASRRQGSGNTIYF. The sequenced DNA: TGTGCCAGCAGGCGACAGGGGTCAGGAAACACCATATATTTT.